This T cell receptor (beta chain) was sequenced in a study of cytomegalovirus exposure and HLA in healthy donors. Study findings and constraints: Analysis performed later showed TCR beta chains linked to HLA being more clonally expanded than equally common others.

13 Jbeta primers and 60 Vbeta primers were used for the PCR. Clones were read by immunoSEQ multiplex PCR, and TCRdb kept only the in-frame ones, dropping some. This repertoire includes about 67,000 clones. The CDR3 length is 15 residues. Trimming shortened V by 6 bases and J by 1 base, and 13 bases separated the two germline ends. Germline-derived CDR1 and CDR2 are SNHLY and FYNNEI. On this clone itself: Its specificity is not known.

This rearrangement joins TRBV2 to TRBJ2-1, with D tentatively TRBD2 (6 bases). The receptor was derived from a woman in her forties in good health and CMV-seropositive. The sample comprised PBMCs. CDR3 sequence (DNA): TGTGCCAGCAGAGCCCTAGCGCCTTCCTACAATGAGCAGTTCTTC. Its protein product is CASRALAPSYNEQFF. The full variable domain, its missing parts supplied by reference TRBV2 and TRBJ2-1, is EPEVTQTPSHQVTQMGQEVILRCVPISNHLYFYWYRQILGQKVEFLVSFYNNEISEKSEIFDDQFSVERPDGSNFTLKIRSTKLEDSAMYFCASRALAPSYNEQFFGPGTRLTVL.